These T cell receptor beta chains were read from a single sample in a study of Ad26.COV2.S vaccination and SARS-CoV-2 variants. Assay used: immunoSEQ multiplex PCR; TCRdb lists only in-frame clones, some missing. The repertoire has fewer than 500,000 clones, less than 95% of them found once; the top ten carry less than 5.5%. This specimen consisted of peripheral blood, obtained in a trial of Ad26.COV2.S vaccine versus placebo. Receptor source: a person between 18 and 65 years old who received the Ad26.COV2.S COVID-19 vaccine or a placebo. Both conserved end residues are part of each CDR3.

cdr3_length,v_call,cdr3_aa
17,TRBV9,CASSPRDRWVYNYGYTF
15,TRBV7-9,CASSLALGAPYEQYF
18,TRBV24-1,CATSDSFPSVSSYNEQFF
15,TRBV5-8,CASSLGQGNTGELFF
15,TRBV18,CASSPTGYSGNTIYF
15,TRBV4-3,CASSQGGTGAHEQYF
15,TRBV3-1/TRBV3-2,CASSQVLGGNTEAFF
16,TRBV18,CASSPRGGLRGGEQYF
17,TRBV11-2,CASSLAGGGATNEKLFF
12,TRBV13,CASSPVQGAYTF
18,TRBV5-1,CASSFGLSSGRGYNEQFF